The clone carrying this T cell receptor (beta chain) was observed a few times. The data were obtained in a study of control samples from healthy donors and cancer patients. Germline V gene sequence: CDR1 SGHRS, CDR2 YFSETQ. The CDR3 runs to 13 residues. Trimming shortened V by 2 bases and J by 1 base, and 6 bases separated the two germline ends. Method: immunoSEQ multiplex PCR; TCRdb's copy keeps in-frame clones and lacks some. The sample comprises 78,000 or so clones, about 88% of which are singletons, and around 5.7% rests with the top ten. Sequencing was carried out using blood. This chain joins TRBV5-1 and TRBJ1-1, with D perhaps matching TRBD1 (5 bases). This sequence was found in a woman in her 50s in good health. The CDR3, as DNA: TGCGCCAGCAGCTTAGGGGAGAACACTGAAGCTTTCTTT. Its translation: CASSLGENTEAFF.